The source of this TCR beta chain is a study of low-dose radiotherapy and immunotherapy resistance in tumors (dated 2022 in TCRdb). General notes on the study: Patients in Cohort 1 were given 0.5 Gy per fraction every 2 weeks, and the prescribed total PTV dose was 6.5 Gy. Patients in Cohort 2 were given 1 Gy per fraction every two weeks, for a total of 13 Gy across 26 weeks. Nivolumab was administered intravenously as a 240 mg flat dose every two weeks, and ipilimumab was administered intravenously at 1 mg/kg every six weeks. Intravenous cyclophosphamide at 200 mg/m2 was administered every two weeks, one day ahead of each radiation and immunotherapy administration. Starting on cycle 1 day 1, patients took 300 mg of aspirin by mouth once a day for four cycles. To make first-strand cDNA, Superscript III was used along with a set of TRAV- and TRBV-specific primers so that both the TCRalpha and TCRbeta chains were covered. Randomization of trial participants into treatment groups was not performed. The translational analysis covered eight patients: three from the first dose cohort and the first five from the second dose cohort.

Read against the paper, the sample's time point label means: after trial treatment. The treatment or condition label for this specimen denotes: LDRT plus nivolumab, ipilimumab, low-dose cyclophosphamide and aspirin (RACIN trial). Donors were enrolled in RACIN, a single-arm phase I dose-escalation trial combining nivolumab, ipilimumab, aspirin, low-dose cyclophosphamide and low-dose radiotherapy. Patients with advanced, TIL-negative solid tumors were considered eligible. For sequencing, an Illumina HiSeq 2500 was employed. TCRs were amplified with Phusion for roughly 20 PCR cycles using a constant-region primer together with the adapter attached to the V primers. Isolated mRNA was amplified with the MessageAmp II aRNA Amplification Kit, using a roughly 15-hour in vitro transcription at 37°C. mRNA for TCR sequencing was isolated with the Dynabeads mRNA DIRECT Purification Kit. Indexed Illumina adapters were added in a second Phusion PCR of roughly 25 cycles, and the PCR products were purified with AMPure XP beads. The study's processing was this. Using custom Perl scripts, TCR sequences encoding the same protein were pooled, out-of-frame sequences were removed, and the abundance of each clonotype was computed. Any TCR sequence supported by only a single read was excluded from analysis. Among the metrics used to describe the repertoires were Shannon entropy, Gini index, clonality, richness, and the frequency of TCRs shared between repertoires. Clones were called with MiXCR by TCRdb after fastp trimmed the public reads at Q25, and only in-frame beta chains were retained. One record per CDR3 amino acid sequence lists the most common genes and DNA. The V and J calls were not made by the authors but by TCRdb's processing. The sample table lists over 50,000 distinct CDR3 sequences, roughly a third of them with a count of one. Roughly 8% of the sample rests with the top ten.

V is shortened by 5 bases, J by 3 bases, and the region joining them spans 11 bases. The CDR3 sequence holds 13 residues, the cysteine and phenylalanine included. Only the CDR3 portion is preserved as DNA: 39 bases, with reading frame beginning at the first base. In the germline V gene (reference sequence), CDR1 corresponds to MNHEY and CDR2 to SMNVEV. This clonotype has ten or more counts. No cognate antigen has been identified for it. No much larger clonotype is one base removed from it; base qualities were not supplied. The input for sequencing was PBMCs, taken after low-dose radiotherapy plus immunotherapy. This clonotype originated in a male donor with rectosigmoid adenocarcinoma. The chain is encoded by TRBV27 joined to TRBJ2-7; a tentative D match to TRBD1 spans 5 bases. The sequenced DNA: TGTGCCAGCAGTCAGGACATTTTCTACGAGCAGTACTTC. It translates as CASSQDIFYEQYF.